This record concerns one TCR beta chain sequence. The antigen is not known. The sample comes from a study of T cells in localized non-small cell lung cancer. Study observations and caveats: It was uninvolved adjacent lung that showed the highest T cell clonality, exceeding tumor.

TCRdb's copy holds only in-frame clones and misses some; the assay was immunoSEQ multiplex PCR. Seen here are under 150,000 clones, roughly 90% observed once, and the top ten hold over 1.5%. V was pared by 6 bases and J by 5 bases, with 13 bases between. In germline, CDR1 is SQVTM, CDR2 ANQGSEA. The CDR3 runs 12 residues. This chain links TRBV29-1 with TRBJ2-5, with D hard to call. The TCR comes from a female donor over 55 with stage I lung adenocarcinoma. This specimen was peripheral blood, taken before any cancer treatment. CDR3: CSVGMVSETQYF. The CDR3 nucleotides read TGCAGCGTCGGAATGGTTTCGGAGACCCAGTACTTC.